A selection of T cell receptor beta chains follows, all from one sample in a study of blood T cells in healthy people across ages. TCRdb reanalysed the 5' RACE reads using MiXCR and keeps one entry per CDR3 protein. The sample includes 600,000 to 850,000 distinct CDR3 sequences, 43% of them seen just once. The sequenced sample was blood. Source of these receptors: a woman between 55 and 75 years old in good health. The CDR3 runs from the conserved cysteine through the conserved F or W. The order of the fields is V gene, clone size, J gene, D gene, CDR3 protein, CDR3 DNA. D genes are given only for firm matches. Expanded clones get a size class; other rows say once, few or many, or leave the size out.

TRBV5-1,few,TRBJ1-1,-,CASSSGTKDEAFF,TGCGCCAGCAGCAGCGGGACAAAGGATGAAGCTTTCTTT
TRBV3-1,-,TRBJ2-3,-,CASSQILAMTGSTDTQYF,TGTGCCAGCAGCCAAATTCTCGCCATGACTGGTAGCACAGATACGCAGTATTTT
TRBV6-5,-,TRBJ2-1,TRBD2,CASSLGRPPRGEQFF,TGTGCCAGCAGCCTCGGGAGGCCCCCTAGGGGAGAGCAGTTCTTC
TRBV24-1,once,TRBJ1-1,-,CATSHQTEGEAFF,TGTGCCACCAGTCACCAGACAGAGGGTGAAGCTTTCTTT
TRBV5-6,-,TRBJ1-1,-,CASSLDSGSTEAFF,TGTGCCAGCAGCTTGGACTCGGGGAGCACTGAAGCTTTCTTT
TRBV23-1,-,TRBJ2-7,TRBD2,CASSHLGTSGREQYF,TGCGCCAGCAGTCACCTTGGGACTAGCGGGAGGGAGCAGTACTTC
TRBV12-3/TRBV12-4,-,TRBJ2-3,TRBD2,CASSSSGGRTNTQYF,TGTGCCAGCAGTTCAAGCGGGGGCCGCACAAATACGCAGTATTTT
TRBV4-3,many,TRBJ2-7,TRBD2,CASSQERRAGGPYPYEQYF,TGCGCCAGCAGCCAAGAGAGGCGGGCGGGAGGGCCTTACCCCTACGAGCAGTACTTC
TRBV12-3/TRBV12-4,many,TRBJ2-1,-,CASSLIANEQFF,TGCGCCAGCAGCTTGATCGCGAATGAGCAGTTCTTC
TRBV20-1,few,TRBJ2-7,-,CGARSQGYEQYF,TGCGGTGCTAGAAGTCAGGGGTACGAACAGTACTTC
TRBV6-2/TRBV6-3,many,TRBJ2-1,-,CASGLSRGEQFF,TGTGCCAGTGGCCTCTCTAGAGGTGAGCAGTTCTTC
TRBV7-2,few,TRBJ1-4,TRBD1,CASRFAGGNEKLFF,TGTGCCAGCCGGTTTGCAGGGGGGAATGAAAAACTGTTTTTT
TRBV20-1,few,TRBJ2-7,-,CSASWGSSYEQYF,TGCAGTGCCAGTTGGGGAAGCTCCTACGAGCAGTACTTC
TRBV20-1,-,TRBJ1-5,-,CSASPGEQPQHF,TGCAGTGCTTCTCCAGGGGAACAGCCCCAGCATTTT